Included here is one T cell receptor beta chain sequence, with context. These data come from a study of blood T cell repertoires in COVID-19. About the research overall: The analysed material was cDNA or gDNA that came from T cells, B-cell-depleted T cells, or PBMCs.

Assay: immunoSEQ multiplex PCR; the TCRdb copy retains only in-frame clones and omits some. This sample has 170,000 or so clones, with around 87% found just once. This CDR3 spans 15 amino acids. Germline V CDR1 and CDR2: LNHDA, SQIVND (reference sequence). V lost 7 bases to trimming and J lost 0 bases, with 15 bases between them. The chain combines TRBV19 with TRBJ1-1, with D maybe TRBD1 (6 bases). The source of this sequence is a man aged 55 to 69 with COVID-19, enrolled during active disease. The sequencing input was peripheral blood. CDR3 residues: CASTRAGVMNTEAFF. The DNA for the CDR3 is TGTGCCAGTACCCGGGCAGGGGTGATGAACACTGAAGCTTTCTTT.